Following are 7 T cell receptor beta chains from one sample sequenced in a study of blood T cells in healthy people across ages. Combining a sample-barcoded 5' primer with a J-beta primer mix, a second PCR ran for roughly 6 to 12 cycles. TCRdb re-called the 5' RACE reads with MiXCR, one entry per CDR3 protein. The sample shows 730,000 or so distinct CDR3 sequences, around 40% of them seen only once. What was sequenced was blood. The receptors stem from a woman in her sixties in good health.

This clonotype was recorded a few times. V is TRBV2 and J is TRBJ2-1, with D maybe TRBD2 (5 bases). The CDR3 is 18 residues long. V shed 2 bases and J shed 0 bases, with 17 bases lying between them. Looked up from germline, CDR1 is SNHLY and CDR2 is FYNNEI. Here the CDR3 reads CASSESREDPSSYNEQFF. The CDR3 bases are TGTGCCAGCAGTGAATCGAGGGAAGACCCCAGCTCCTACAATGAGCAGTTCTTC.

The rearrangement links TRBV7-9 to TRBJ2-2; D is unresolved. V dropped 4 bases and J dropped 3 bases, with 3 bases sitting between them. Germline loops: CDR1 SEHNR, CDR2 FQNEAQ (reference sequence). The CDR3 has 12 amino acids. Here the CDR3 DNA reads TGTGCCAGCAGCTGGGACACCGGGGAGCTGTTTTTT. Its protein product is CASSWDTGELFF. Full variable domain (remainder filled in from reference TRBV7-9 and TRBJ2-2): DTGVSQNPRHKITKRGQNVTFRCDPISEHNRLYWYRQTLGQGPEFLTYFQNEAQLEKSRLLSDRFSAERPKGSFSTLEIQRTEQGDSAMYLCASSWDTGELFFGEGSRLTVL.

This clonotype was seen at least ten times. The J gene is TRBJ2-3, the V gene TRBV20-1, with 9 nucleotides matching TRBD2. The V and J ends lost 0 bases and 1 base, in that order; junction bases with no gene match: 11. Germline loops: CDR1 DFQATT, CDR2 SNEGSKA (reference sequence). This CDR3 comprises 18 residues. The CDR3 DNA sequence: TGCAGTGCTAGAGATGGCGGGAGGGCCGGAGGGGGCACAGATACGCAGTATTTT. It yields the protein CSARDGGRAGGGTDTQYF.

There are a few counts of this clonotype. The chain is built from TRBV25-1 and TRBJ1-2, with TRBD1 matching 10 bases. The CDR3 sequence is 16 residues long. CDR1 is MGHDK, CDR2 SYGVNS, per germline. V was pared by 2 bases and J by 4 bases, with 7 bases of the junction left unmatched. CDR3 residues: CASSEPGQGGSYGYTF. CDR3 sequence (DNA): TGTGCCAGCAGTGAACCCGGACAGGGGGGAAGCTATGGCTACACCTTC.

With respect to this clonotype: A read error may produce the germline difference seen at one junction end. This chain uses TRBV10-3 with TRBJ1-6, with no clear D. Germline V lookup: CDR1 ENHRY, CDR2 SYGVKD. CDR3 length equals 16 residues. This CDR3 reads CATSDHMEKDNSPLHF. The CDR3 DNA reads as TGTGCCACCAGTGATCACATGGAAAAAGATAATTCACCCCTCCACTTT.

The count of this clonotype is one. Its ends do not fully match the called genes, so a read error is possible. The rearrangement uses TRBV2 and TRBJ1-2; TRBD1 aligns across 7 bases. Germline assignment: CDR1 SNHLY and CDR2 FYNNEI. The CDR3 covers 15 residues. The CDR3 DNA sequence: TGTGCCAGCAGCCCCCGGGGGCAGGGGGGCGATGGCTTCACCTTC. This encodes CASSPRGQGGDGFTF. The full variable domain, its missing parts supplied by reference TRBV2 and TRBJ1-2, is EPEVTQTPSHQVTQMGQEVILRCVPISNHLYFYWYRQILGQKVEFLVSFYNNEISEKSEIFDDQFSVERPDGSNFTLKIRSTKLEDSAMYFCASSPRGQGGDGFTFGSGTRLTVV.

This clonotype occurred a few times. This chain connects TRBV6-5 to TRBJ2-1; D ambiguous. CDR3 length: 13 amino acids. CDR1 and CDR2 (germline): MNHEY, SVGAGI. Trimming stripped 6 bases from V and 8 bases from J, with 14 bases between. The CDR3 sequence is CASSLRPGYEQFF. In DNA, the CDR3 is TGTGCCAGCAGCTTAAGGCCCGGGTATGAGCAGTTCTTC.